This paragraph reports one T cell receptor beta chain. Its antigen is as yet unknown. The data stem from a study of cytomegalovirus exposure and HLA in healthy donors. The CDR3 runs to 19 residues. After removal of 5 bases from V and 3 bases from J, the junction contained 16 bases not matched to a gene. The germline V gene has CDR1 LNHDA and CDR2 SQIVND (reference sequence). Findings of the study overall: Reportedly, TCR beta sequences accurately predicted HLA-A and HLA-B alleles in most subjects. Earlier analysis yielded a pattern in which most TCR beta V segments were productive about 90% or about 30% of the time.

Primers: 60 Vbeta forward and 13 Jbeta reverse. The method was immunoSEQ multiplex PCR; TCRdb's version includes in-frame clones alone and lacks a portion of them. The sample lists around 110,000 clones, around three quarters occurring once. Sequenced sample: PBMCs. The V call is TRBV19, the J call TRBJ2-7; the match to TRBD2 covers 13 bases. The sequence was collected from a man aged 30 to 39 in good health and CMV-seropositive. CDR3 sequence reads: CASSSRGTSGNLRDYEQYF. CDR3 bases: TGTGCCAGTAGTTCCCGAGGGACTAGCGGGAATTTGAGAGACTACGAGCAGTACTTC.